Listed below are T cell receptor beta chains from one sample, sequenced in a study of T cells in Graves' hyperthyroidism and ophthalmopathy. TCRdb reprocessed the multiplex PCR reads with MiXCR, giving one entry per CDR3 protein. Seen here are approximately 490,000 distinct CDR3 sequences, less than 25% observed once, and the top ten hold approximately 49%. Sequences were obtained from blood. The source of these receptors is a woman in her 70s with Graves' ophthalmopathy. CDR3s include the opening cysteine and the closing phenylalanine or tryptophan. D genes are given only for firm matches. Clone sizes are given selectively: once, few, many, or a class where the clone is expanded.

CASSRDTNQPQHF,TGTGCCAGCAGCCGGGACACAAATCAGCCCCAGCATTTT,TRBJ1-5,-,-,TRBV6-1
CASSQVDRGEQYF,TGTGCCAGCAGCCAAGTGGACAGGGGTGAGCAGTACTTC,TRBJ2-7,TRBD1,few,TRBV3-1
CASRGGGVGGWYEQYF,TGTGCCAGCAGGGGGGGGGGGGTGGGGGGCTGGTACGAGCAGTACTTC,TRBJ2-7,-,-,TRBV28
CASSPTGSNEQFF,TGTGCCAGCAGCCCAACAGGGTCCAATGAGCAGTTCTTC,TRBJ2-1,-,many,TRBV12-3/TRBV12-4
CASSEVGMNQPQHF,TGTGCCAGCAGTGAAGTCGGGATGAATCAGCCCCAGCATTTT,TRBJ1-5,-,-,TRBV25-1
CSASPAGGVGGYEQYF,TGCAGTGCTAGCCCGGCGGGGGGCGTTGGGGGGTACGAGCAGTACTTC,TRBJ2-7,TRBD2,few,TRBV20-1
CASGGLANEKLFF,TGTGCCAGCGGTGGACTTGCGAATGAAAAACTGTTTTTT,TRBJ1-4,-,many,TRBV28
CASSYPGGQPQHF,TGTGCCAGCAGTTATCCAGGGGGTCAGCCCCAGCATTTT,TRBJ1-5,TRBD1,-,TRBV6-1
CASRDIIYGYTF,TGTGCCAGCAGGGACATAATCTATGGCTACACCTTC,TRBJ1-2,-,-,TRBV3-1
CASRGTTGIAGNQPQHF,TGTGCCAGCAGGGGGACAACAGGTATAGCTGGCAATCAGCCCCAGCATTTT,TRBJ1-5,-,-,TRBV6-1
CASSKLAGGDNEQFF,TGTGCCAGCAGTAAACTAGCGGGGGGGGACAATGAGCAGTTCTTC,TRBJ2-1,TRBD2,many,TRBV2
CSALFLAGGNEQFF,TGCAGTGCCCTTTTCCTAGCGGGGGGGAATGAGCAGTTCTTC,TRBJ2-1,TRBD2,few,TRBV20-1
CAWKPLAGGFTDTQYF,TGTGCCTGGAAACCACTAGCGGGAGGTTTTACAGATACGCAGTATTTT,TRBJ2-3,TRBD2,-,TRBV30
CSVEEALGGMTEAFF,TGCAGCGTTGAAGAAGCCTTGGGGGGTATGACTGAAGCTTTCTTT,TRBJ1-1,-,few,TRBV29-1
CASSSTWTADQPQHF,TGTGCCAGCAGTTCCACCTGGACAGCGGATCAGCCCCAGCATTTT,TRBJ1-5,-,-,TRBV6-2/TRBV6-3
CASSPQGAQSTGELFF,TGCGCCAGCAGCCCACAGGGGGCGCAATCCACCGGGGAGCTGTTTTTT,TRBJ2-2,TRBD1,-,TRBV5-1
CASSYGQGAEQFF,TGTGCCAGCAGTTACGGACAGGGGGCTGAGCAGTTCTTC,TRBJ2-1,TRBD1,-,TRBV6-2/TRBV6-3
CSARLEGLNYGYTF,TGCAGTGCTAGATTGGAGGGATTGAACTATGGCTACACCTTC,TRBJ1-2,-,few,TRBV20-1
CAWGGPGAHYGYTF,TGTGCCTGGGGAGGTCCGGGGGCACACTATGGCTACACCTTC,TRBJ1-2,-,-,TRBV30
CSAREGLQTDYEQYF,TGCAGTGCTAGAGAGGGACTCCAGACTGACTACGAGCAGTACTTC,TRBJ2-7,-,few,TRBV20-1
CASSLVPGDRRYF,TGTGCTAGCAGCTTAGTCCCGGGGGACAGACGGTACTTC,TRBJ2-5,-,-,TRBV7-7
CASSQAGIEAFF,TGTGCCAGCAGCCAAGCAGGGATTGAAGCTTTCTTT,TRBJ1-1,-,few,TRBV14
CASSSYRVEAFF,TGTGCCAGCAGTTCCTACAGGGTTGAAGCTTTCTTT,TRBJ1-1,-,many,TRBV28
CASSVVGRHYGYTF,TGTGCCAGCAGCGTCGTTGGGAGGCACTATGGCTACACCTTC,TRBJ1-2,-,many,TRBV11-2
CASSIDGINQPQHF,TGCGCCAGCAGCATTGACGGAATCAATCAGCCCCAGCATTTT,TRBJ1-5,-,many,TRBV5-1
CSVVLSTYNEQFF,TGCAGCGTTGTTCTAAGTACCTACAATGAGCAGTTCTTC,TRBJ2-1,-,-,TRBV29-1
CASSYGRGVYGYTF,TGTGCCAGCAGTTACGGTAGAGGAGTCTATGGCTACACCTTC,TRBJ1-2,-,-,TRBV6-9
CASSPGAGATYGYTF,TGCGCCAGCAGCCCCGGGGCGGGGGCGACGTATGGCTACACCTTC,TRBJ1-2,-,-,TRBV5-1
CSATLGAGYTDTQYF,TGCAGTGCTACCCTCGGAGCGGGTTACACAGATACGCAGTATTTT,TRBJ2-3,-,-,TRBV20-1
CASRQGQLANYGYTF,TGTGCCAGCAGACAGGGACAGCTAGCTAACTATGGCTACACCTTC,TRBJ1-2,TRBD1,few,TRBV27
CASSTRASWELFF,TGTGCCAGCAGCACTCGGGCGAGCTGGGAGCTGTTTTTT,TRBJ2-2,-,-,TRBV7-6
CASSDPGQGHYEQYF,TGTGCCAGCAGTGATCCGGGACAGGGGCACTACGAGCAGTACTTC,TRBJ2-7,TRBD1,-,TRBV2
CASSSLVTKNIQYF,TGTGCCAGCAGTTCCCTAGTCACCAAAAACATTCAGTACTTC,TRBJ2-4,-,few,TRBV6-1
CASSVGGYRTDTQYF,TGTGCCAGCAGCGTAGGAGGGTACCGCACAGATACGCAGTATTTT,TRBJ2-3,-,-,TRBV9
CASTQALNTEAFF,TGTGCCAGCACCCAGGCGTTGAACACTGAAGCTTTCTTT,TRBJ1-1,-,many,TRBV6-1
CASSYFGWGEQYF,TGTGCCAGCAGCTATTTCGGATGGGGCGAGCAGTACTTC,TRBJ2-7,-,-,TRBV6-1
CASSPSGSLSYEQYF,TGTGCCAGCAGCCCTAGCGGGAGTCTTTCCTACGAGCAGTACTTC,TRBJ2-7,TRBD2,-,TRBV7-3
CASSESGYSNQPQHF,TGTGCCAGCAGTGAAAGTGGCTATAGCAATCAGCCCCAGCATTTT,TRBJ1-5,-,many,TRBV2
CASKRFDDSYEQYF,TGTGCCAGCAAGCGGTTCGATGACTCCTACGAGCAGTACTTC,TRBJ2-7,-,many,TRBV6-1
CASSAGGSSYNEQFF,TGTGCCAGCAGCGCGGGCGGGAGCTCCTACAATGAGCAGTTCTTC,TRBJ2-1,TRBD2,many,TRBV11-3
CSAIGDSNEKLFF,TGCAGTGCTATCGGGGACAGTAATGAAAAACTGTTTTTT,TRBJ1-4,TRBD1,few,TRBV20-1
CASTPVLNQPQHF,TGTGCCAGCACCCCCGTTCTGAATCAGCCCCAGCATTTT,TRBJ1-5,-,few,TRBV12-3/TRBV12-4
CACSGQPNEKLFF,TGTGCCTGTTCGGGACAACCTAATGAAAAACTGTTTTTT,TRBJ1-4,-,few,TRBV30
CASSPGVLGEAFF,TGTGCCAGCAGCCCAGGGGTATTGGGTGAAGCTTTCTTT,TRBJ1-1,-,-,TRBV5-6
CASGYREGQPQHF,TGTGCCAGTGGCTACAGGGAAGGTCAGCCCCAGCATTTT,TRBJ1-5,-,-,TRBV19
CASSDLSLAGAGREQYF,TGTGCCAGCAGTGATTTAAGTCTAGCGGGAGCAGGTCGCGAGCAGTACTTC,TRBJ2-7,TRBD2,few,TRBV6-1
CASSFVQNTGELFF,TGTGCCAGCAGCTTTGTGCAGAACACCGGGGAGCTGTTTTTT,TRBJ2-2,-,-,TRBV5-6
CASRPTPPNGHYGYTF,TGTGCCAGCAGACCCACTCCACCCAACGGGCACTATGGCTACACCTTC,TRBJ1-2,-,-,TRBV28
CASSERGGSTEAFF,TGTGCCAGCAGTGAAAGGGGGGGTTCGACTGAAGCTTTCTTT,TRBJ1-1,-,many,TRBV2
CSARGQGTETQYF,TGCAGTGCTAGAGGTCAGGGGACGGAGACCCAGTACTTC,TRBJ2-5,-,many,TRBV20-1
CASSLDPGFTPLHF,TGTGCCAGCAGCTTAGATCCGGGGTTCACACCCCTCCACTTT,TRBJ1-6,-,few,TRBV11-2
CAISDQNGGSREVEQYF,TGTGCCATCAGTGACCAAAACGGGGGCTCCAGGGAGGTCGAGCAGTACTTC,TRBJ2-7,-,-,TRBV10-3
CASMQGGSYEQYF,TGTGCCAGCATGCAGGGGGGTTCCTACGAGCAGTACTTC,TRBJ2-7,-,-,TRBV25-1
CSARDVSGQEYLYGYTF,TGCAGTGCTAGAGATGTTTCGGGACAGGAATACCTCTATGGCTACACCTTC,TRBJ1-2,TRBD1,-,TRBV20-1
CSVLDSLAFF,TGCAGCGTTCTGGACAGTTTAGCTTTCTTT,TRBJ1-1,-,-,TRBV29-1
CASSQRDSNYGYTF,TGTGCCAGCAGCCAACGGGACAGCAACTATGGCTACACCTTC,TRBJ1-2,TRBD1,many,TRBV3-1